This T cell receptor (beta chain) was identified during a study of graft-versus-host responses after intestinal transplantation. Study-level background: Uniformly, recipients were administered anti-thymocyte globulin induction with subsequent tacrolimus and steroids for around three years.

After removal of 0 bases from V and 3 bases from J, the junction contained 4 bases not matched to a gene. Germline V gene lookup returns CDR1 WNHNN and CDR2 SYGVQD (reference sequence). The CDR3 runs 16 residues. Study-wide findings and caveats: Investigators detected GvH clones in recipient marrow, with some emerging earlier in ileum or blood.

Comments on this clone: Its specificity is not known.

TCRdb's table, derived via immunoSEQ multiplex PCR, lists solely in-frame clones and lacks some. Of roughly 120,000 clones listed, approximately 93% are singletons. V gene TRBV10-1 combines with J gene TRBJ1-5, with 8 bases matching TRBD1. The specimen comprised unstimulated CD8+ T cells sorted from spleen or lymph node cells, sampled before transplant. This receptor was taken from a human donor who was the organ donor for an intestinal transplant. CDR3 nucleotides: TGCGCCAGCAGTGAGTCGGGGACAGGTTACAATCAGCCCCAGCATTTT. Translated, it gives CASSESGTGYNQPQHF.